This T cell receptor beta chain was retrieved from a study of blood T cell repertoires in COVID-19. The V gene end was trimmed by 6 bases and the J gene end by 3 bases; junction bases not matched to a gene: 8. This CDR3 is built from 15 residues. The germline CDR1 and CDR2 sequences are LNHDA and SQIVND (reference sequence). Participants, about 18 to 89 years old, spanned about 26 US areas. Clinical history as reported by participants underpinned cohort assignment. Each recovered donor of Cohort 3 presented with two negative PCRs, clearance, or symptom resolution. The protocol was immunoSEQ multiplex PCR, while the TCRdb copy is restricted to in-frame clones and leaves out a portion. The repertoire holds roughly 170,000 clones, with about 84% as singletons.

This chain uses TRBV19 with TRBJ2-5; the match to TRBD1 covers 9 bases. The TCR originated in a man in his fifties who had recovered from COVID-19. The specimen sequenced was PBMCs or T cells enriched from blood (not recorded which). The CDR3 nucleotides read TGTGCCAGTAGCGACTCGGGACAGGGAGAAGAGACCCAGTACTTC. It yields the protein CASSDSGQGEETQYF. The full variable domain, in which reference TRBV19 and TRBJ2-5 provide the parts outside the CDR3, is DGGITQSPKYLFRKEGQNVTLSCEQNLNHDAMYWYRQDPGQGLRLIYYSQIVNDFQKGDIAEGYSVSREKKESFPLTVTSAQKNPTAFYLCASSDSGQGEETQYFGPGTRLLVL.